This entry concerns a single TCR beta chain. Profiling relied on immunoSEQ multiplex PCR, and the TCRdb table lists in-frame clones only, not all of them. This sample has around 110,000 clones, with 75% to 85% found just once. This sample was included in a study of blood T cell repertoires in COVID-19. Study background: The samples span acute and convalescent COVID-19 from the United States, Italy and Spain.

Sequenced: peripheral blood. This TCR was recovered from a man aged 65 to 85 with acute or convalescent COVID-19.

This CDR3 reads CASSQVGGLAGEQYF. Written as DNA, the CDR3 is TGTGCCAGCAGCCAAGTTGGGGGACTAGCGGGAGAGCAGTACTTC. The V and J genes are TRBV14 and TRBJ2-7, with 13 bases identical to TRBD2. Germline lookup yields CDR1 SGHDN and CDR2 FVKESK. The CDR3 consists of 15 residues. V lost 1 base to trimming and J lost 7 bases; unmatched junction nucleotides: 4.